This T cell receptor (beta chain) appears in the sequencing data of a study of blood T cell repertoires in COVID-19. Study-wide context: Some COVID-19 samples were acute and others convalescent; all came from the United States, Italy and Spain. The cDNA or gDNA used as material had been derived from T cells, B-cell-depleted T cells, or PBMCs.

Original handling: Amplification from reference gene primers served as the basis for estimated nucleated cell counts. Data came from immunoSEQ multiplex PCR; TCRdb stores just in-frame clones and leaves some out. V, J and clone size are taken as reported in that table, and D and trimming were inferred from the DNA itself. The repertoire holds 85,000 to 130,000 clones, with roughly 80% as singletons. The CDR3 sequence is 14 residues long. Germline values: CDR1 LNHDA, CDR2 SQIVND (reference sequence). After removal of 5 bases from V and 4 bases from J, the junction contained 4 bases not matched to a gene.

Sample: peripheral blood. The TCR comes from a man between 60 and 70 years old with acute or convalescent COVID-19. V is TRBV19 and J is TRBJ2-3, with 9 bases aligning to TRBD1. CDR3 protein: CASSRTGGSDTQYF. The CDR3 bases are TGTGCCAGTAGTCGAACAGGGGGCTCAGATACGCAGTATTTT. The whole variable domain, remainder taken from reference TRBV19 and TRBJ2-3, is DGGITQSPKYLFRKEGQNVTLSCEQNLNHDAMYWYRQDPGQGLRLIYYSQIVNDFQKGDIAEGYSVSREKKESFPLTVTSAQKNPTAFYLCASSRTGGSDTQYFGPGTRLTVL.